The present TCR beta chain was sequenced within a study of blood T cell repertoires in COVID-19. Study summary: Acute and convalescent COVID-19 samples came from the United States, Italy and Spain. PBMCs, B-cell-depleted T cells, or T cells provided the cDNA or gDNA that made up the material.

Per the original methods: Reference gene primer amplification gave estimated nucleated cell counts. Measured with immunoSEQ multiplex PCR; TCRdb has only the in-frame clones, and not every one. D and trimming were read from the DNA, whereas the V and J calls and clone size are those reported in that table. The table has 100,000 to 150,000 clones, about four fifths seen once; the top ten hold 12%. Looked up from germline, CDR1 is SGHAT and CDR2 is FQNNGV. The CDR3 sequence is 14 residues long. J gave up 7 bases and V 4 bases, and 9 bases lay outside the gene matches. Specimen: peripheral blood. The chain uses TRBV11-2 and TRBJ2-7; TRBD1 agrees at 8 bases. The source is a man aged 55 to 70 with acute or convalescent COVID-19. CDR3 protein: CASSSGQGGREQYF. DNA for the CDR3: TGTGCCAGCAGCTCCGGACAGGGAGGAAGAGAGCAGTACTTC.